What follows are 9 T cell receptor beta chains derived from one specimen sequenced in a study of Graves' ophthalmopathy and Graves' hyperthyroidism. The TCR beta CDR3 regions underwent amplification from RNA transcripts. HTBI primers primed a first-round RT-PCR, and a second-round multiplex PCR followed. A single record per CDR3 protein comes from TCRdb applying MiXCR to the multiplex PCR reads. The sample lists hundreds of thousands of distinct CDR3 sequences; 22% were seen once. Sequenced: peripheral blood. The receptors originated from a woman younger than 35 with stable Graves' hyperthyroidism. Some clones in this sample may be carry-over from other donors' samples.

This clonotype appeared many times. The chain is built from TRBV6-1 and TRBJ1-2; TRBD1 aligns across 8 bases. The CDR3 spans 16 residues. J lost 5 bases, V lost 4 bases, and 12 bases had no gene match. Germline values: CDR1 MNHNS, CDR2 SASEGT. In DNA, the CDR3 is TGTGCCAGCAGTGGAGGGGACAGGAAGCGCGTTTATGGCTACACCTTC. Translation gives CASSGGDRKRVYGYTF.

This clonotype has at least ten counts. The J gene is TRBJ1-6, the V gene TRBV3-1; perhaps TRBD1 as D (5 bases). Germline CDR1 and CDR2: LGHDT and YNNKEL (reference sequence). V was trimmed by 1 base and J by 4 bases, leaving 14 bases between them. The CDR3 has 17 residues. CDR3 sequence reads: CASSQVFAEGYNSPLHF. CDR3 sequence (DNA): TGTGCCAGCAGCCAAGTTTTCGCCGAGGGGTATAATTCACCCCTCCACTTT. The full variable domain, rest sourced from reference TRBV3-1 and TRBJ1-6, is DTAVSQTPKYLVTQMGNDKSIKCEQNLGHDTMYWYKQDSKKFLKIMFSYNNKELIINETVPNRFSPKSPDKAHLNLHINSLELGDSAVYFCASSQVFAEGYNSPLHFGNGTRLTVT.

This clonotype was counted at least ten times. The chain recombines TRBV7-6 with TRBJ2-7; D might be TRBD1 or TRBD2, each matching 6 bases. V lost 6 bases and J 3 bases, leaving 12 bases between the germline ends. This CDR3 has 13 amino acids. CDR1 SGHVS and CDR2 FNYEAQ come from the germline V gene. This CDR3 reads CASSGGGSYEQYF. The CDR3 coding sequence is TGTGCCAGCAGTGGAGGGGGAAGCTACGAGCAGTACTTC.

The chain has TRBV2 and TRBJ1-5; D not certain. Germline V lookup: CDR1 SNHLY, CDR2 FYNNEI. V was cut by 3 bases and J by 0 bases, with 9 bases left in between. The CDR3 length is 15 residues. CDR3 loop: CASSDSWASNQPQHF. The CDR3 DNA reads TGTGCCAGCAGTGACTCATGGGCTAGCAATCAGCCCCAGCATTTT.

Ten or more counts support this clonotype. The rearrangement joins TRBV5-1 to TRBJ1-5; D remains ambiguous. Germline CDR1 SGHRS, CDR2 YFSETQ. The CDR3 runs 16 residues. The germline V and J ends were trimmed by 0 bases and 0 bases, with 10 bases remaining between them. The CDR3, as DNA: TGCGCCAGCAGCTTGGGTGGGTCTCATAGCAATCAGCCCCAGCATTTT. Translation: CASSLGGSHSNQPQHF.

This clonotype showed up just once. The chain couples TRBV2 to TRBJ2-7, with D possibly being TRBD1 or TRBD2 (5 bases each). In germline, CDR1 is SNHLY, CDR2 FYNNEI. Trimming left V 3 bases short and J 4 bases short, with 13 bases between. The CDR3 covers 14 residues. CDR3 DNA sequence: TGTGCCAGCAGTGAGGGGACCTCCTTTTACGAGCAGTACTTC. Translating it yields CASSEGTSFYEQYF.

This clonotype was seen a handful of times. The rearrangement uses TRBV15 and TRBJ2-7; D uncertain. Germline V gene sequence: CDR1 LNHNV, CDR2 YYDKDF (reference sequence). Trimming took off 1 base at V and 1 base at J, with 5 bases between the two ends. The CDR3 runs 13 residues. CDR3 region: CATSRASSYEQYF. In DNA, the CDR3 is TGTGCCACCAGCAGAGCCAGTTCCTACGAGCAGTACTTC. The variable domain in full, with the rest retrieved from reference TRBV15 and TRBJ2-7, is DAMVIQNPRYQVTQFGKPVTLSCSQTLNHNVMYWYQQKSSQAPKLLFHYYDKDFNNEADTPDNFQSRRPNTSFCFLDIRSPGLGDTAMYLCATSRASSYEQYFGPGTRLTVT.

There are a few counts of this clonotype. J is TRBJ2-7 and V is TRBV6-1; TRBD1 aligns across 11 bases. The CDR3 has 17 residues. With 4 bases clipped from V and 6 bases from J, the junction kept 14 bases outside the gene matches. From germline, CDR1 is MNHNS and CDR2 SASEGT. CDR3 bases: TGTGCCAGCAGTGCCCTACCGGACAGGGGGCGAGGGCCCGAGCAGTACTTC. Its translation: CASSALPDRGRGPEQYF.

The table lists this clonotype with many counts. The rearrangement joins TRBV6-2 or TRBV6-3 to TRBJ2-5; TRBD2 matches at 8 bases. CDR3 length equals 13 residues. V gave up 9 bases and J gave up 2 bases; unmatched junction bases: 5. Per the germline V gene, CDR1 is MNHEY and CDR2 is SVGEGT. The DNA for the CDR3 is TGTGCCAGTGCCCCTAGCGGGCAAGAGACCCAGTACTTC. Its translation: CASAPSGQETQYF.